Below are 29 T cell receptor beta chains sequenced from a single sample in a study of blood T cell repertoires in COVID-19. The protocol was immunoSEQ multiplex PCR, while the TCRdb copy is restricted to in-frame clones and leaves out a portion. The sample carries about 42,000 clones, around 85% recorded once. Source material: peripheral blood. The receptors stem from a human donor in a cohort sampled during active COVID-19.

The chain is built from TRBV6-4 and TRBJ2-5; 10 bases are a match to TRBD2. CDR1 and CDR2 from the germline V gene are MRHNA and SNTAGT. This CDR3 contains 15 residues. The V segment lost 4 bases and the J segment 5 bases; nucleotides outside the gene matches: 7. The CDR3 is CASSAGAGGSETQYF. In DNA form, the CDR3 reads TGTGCCAGCAGTGCGGGAGCGGGGGGGTCGGAGACCCAGTACTTC.

The chain is built from TRBV4-2 and TRBJ2-5, with 9 bases aligning to TRBD1. The germline gives CDR1 LGHNA, CDR2 YNFKEQ. CDR3 length equals 16 residues. After removal of 1 base from V and 4 bases from J, the junction contained 7 bases not matched to a gene. Written as DNA, the CDR3 is TGTGCCAGCAGCCAAGGTGGGACAGGGCGGGGAGAGACCCAGTACTTC. This codes for CASSQGGTGRGETQYF.

This clone was counted only a few times. V is TRBV5-1 and J is TRBJ1-5; D may be TRBD1 (5 bases). The CDR3 is 13 amino acids. Germline V gene data show CDR1 as SGHRS and CDR2 as YFSETQ. V was pared by 4 bases and J by 5 bases, with 10 bases between. CDR3 amino acids: CASSPEGDQPQHF. The CDR3 DNA reads as TGCGCCAGCAGCCCTGAAGGGGATCAGCCCCAGCATTTT. The full variable domain, completed using reference TRBV5-1 and TRBJ1-5, is KAGVTQTPRYLIKTRGQQVTLSCSPISGHRSVSWYQQTPGQGLQFLFEYFSETQRNKGNFPGRFSGRQFSNSRSEMNVSTLELGDSALYLCASSPEGDQPQHFGDGTRLSIL.

This clone has a single count. The V gene is TRBV11-2, the J gene TRBJ1-4; 7 nucleotides agree with TRBD1. Germline CDR1 SGHAT, CDR2 FQNNGV. V shed 5 bases and J 2 bases; nucleotides not matched to a gene: 5. CDR3 length equals 15 residues. Here the CDR3 DNA reads TGTGCCAGCAGCGCGGACAGGTTTACTAATGAAAAACTGTTTTTT. Protein product: CASSADRFTNEKLFF.

This chain links TRBV6-5 with TRBJ2-1; 8 bases map to TRBD1. This CDR3 comprises 15 residues. Germline V gene lookup returns CDR1 MNHEY and CDR2 SVGAGI. After removal of 7 bases from V and 2 bases from J, the junction contained 7 bases not matched to a gene. CDR3 residues: CASIPDRGAYNEQFF. The CDR3 nucleotides are TGTGCCAGCATCCCTGACAGGGGAGCCTACAATGAGCAGTTCTTC.

V is TRBV18 and J is TRBJ1-1; D is undetermined. The CDR3 extends over 13 amino acids. Trimming cost V 4 bases and J 4 bases, with 10 bases left between them. Germline V gene data show CDR1 as KGHSH and CDR2 as LQKENI. The CDR3 region has the DNA TGTGCCAGCTCACAAGGGAGGGTCACTGAAGCTTTCTTT. Its protein is CASSQGRVTEAFF. The entire variable domain, with the rest obtained from reference TRBV18 and TRBJ1-1, is as follows: NAGVMQNPRHLVRRRGQEARLRCSPMKGHSHVYWYRQLPEEGLKFMVYLQKENIIDESGMPKERFSAEFPKEGPSILRIQQVVRGDSAAYFCASSQGRVTEAFFGQGTRLTVV.

V usage is TRBV5-1 and J usage is TRBJ2-1; no reliable D call. The V end lost 2 bases, the J end lost 8 bases, and 17 bases lay between the germline ends. CDR3 length equals 15 residues. Germline V lookup: CDR1 SGHRS, CDR2 YFSETQ. The CDR3: CASSLGRTDKDEQFF. The CDR3 DNA follows: TGCGCCAGCAGCTTAGGTCGAACAGACAAGGATGAGCAGTTCTTC. The complete variable domain, with remaining parts taken from reference TRBV5-1 and TRBJ2-1, reads KAGVTQTPRYLIKTRGQQVTLSCSPISGHRSVSWYQQTPGQGLQFLFEYFSETQRNKGNFPGRFSGRQFSNSRSEMNVSTLELGDSALYLCASSLGRTDKDEQFFGPGTRLTVL.

This clone appeared once. The chain recombines TRBV13 with TRBJ2-7; possibly TRBD2 for D (6 bases). V lost 4 bases and J lost 1, with 17 bases in between. The CDR3 extends over 16 amino acids. Germline V CDR1 and CDR2: PRHDT, FYEKMQ (reference sequence). The CDR3 here is CASSYSGSGESYEQYF. The CDR3 DNA reads as TGTGCCAGCAGCTACTCAGGGTCGGGGGAGTCCTACGAGCAGTACTTC.

The chain is built from TRBV7-3 and TRBJ2-3; TRBD2 aligns across 9 bases. The germline V gene encodes CDR1 SGHTA and CDR2 FQGTGA. There are 15 residues in the CDR3. V was clipped by 5 bases and J by 2 bases; unmatched bases: 5. CDR3 in DNA: TGTGCCAGCAGCCCTGGGACTAGCCACACAGATACGCAGTATTTT. Its protein is CASSPGTSHTDTQYF. The variable domain in full, completed from reference TRBV7-3 and TRBJ2-3, reads GAGVSQTPSNKVTEKGKYVELRCDPISGHTALYWYRQSLGQGPEFLIYFQGTGAADDSGLPNDRFFAVRPEGSVSTLKIQRTERGDSAVYLCASSPGTSHTDTQYFGPGTRLTVL.

The rearrangement links TRBV29-1 to TRBJ1-2, with D uncertain. The CDR3 totals 12 residues. CDR1 and CDR2 from the germline V gene are SQVTM and ANQGSEA. Trimming took 8 bases from V and 8 from J, leaving 18 bases between them. The CDR3 spells CSFGPIIAGYTF. The CDR3 DNA sequence: TGCAGCTTTGGACCTATTATAGCGGGCTACACCTTC. Complete variable domain (other parts from reference TRBV29-1 and TRBJ1-2): SAVISQKPSRDICQRGTSLTIQCQVDSQVTMMFWYRQQPGQSLTLIATANQGSEATYESGFVIDKFPISRPNLTFSTLTVSNMSPEDSSIYLCSFGPIIAGYTFGSGTRLTVV.

This chain joins TRBV5-1 and TRBJ1-5, with 7 bases fitting TRBD1. V was pared by 1 base and J by 1 base, with 2 bases of the junction left unmatched. Germline V CDR1 and CDR2: SGHRS, YFSETQ. There are 15 residues in the CDR3. CDR3 amino acids: CASSLQGGSNQPQHF. CDR3 coding DNA: TGCGCCAGCAGCTTGCAGGGGGGCAGCAATCAGCCCCAGCATTTT.

This clone appeared once. The chain recombines TRBV2 with TRBJ1-2; 7 bases agree with TRBD1. Germline CDR1 is SNHLY and CDR2 is FYNNEI. This CDR3 spans 13 amino acids. Trimming cost V 10 bases and J 3 bases; bases outside gene matches: 8. The CDR3 DNA reads TGTGCCACCAGGGGGACAGCTCACTATGGCTACACCTTC. Its translation: CATRGTAHYGYTF.

The chain joins TRBV29-1 to TRBJ2-7; D call uncertain. Germline lookup yields CDR1 SQVTM and CDR2 ANQGSEA. CDR3 length equals 14 residues. DNA for the CDR3: TGCATCTCAGGTAGACCTCCGACCACCTACGAGCAGTACTTC. Amino acids: CISGRPPTTYEQYF.

The chain carries TRBV29-1 and TRBJ1-2, with 10 positions matching TRBD1. The CDR3 totals 15 residues. V gave up 7 bases and J gave up 2 bases; unmatched junction bases: 10. CDR1 and CDR2 (germline): SQVTM, ANQGSEA. CDR3 sequence reads: CSAEGGGQGNYGYTF. The CDR3 DNA follows: TGCAGCGCCGAAGGGGGGGGACAGGGGAACTATGGCTACACCTTC.

The genes are TRBV6-6 and TRBJ1-5, with 10 bases fitting TRBD1. The CDR3 runs to 16 residues. Trimming took 5 bases from V and 6 from J; bases not matched to a gene: 10. The germline V gene encodes CDR1 MNHNY and CDR2 SVGAGI (reference sequence). CDR3 nucleotides: TGTGCCAGCAGTAACACTGCGACAGGGGGCATTCAGCCCCAGCATTTT. It specifies CASSNTATGGIQPQHF.

This clone was observed a single time. The chain joins TRBV6-5 to TRBJ1-1; the match to TRBD1 covers 12 bases. Germline V gene lookup returns CDR1 MNHEY and CDR2 SVGAGI. V shed 6 bases and J 1 base; nucleotides not matched to a gene: 3. The CDR3 contains 15 residues. Here the CDR3 reads CASRGQGAGNTEAFF. CDR3 DNA sequence: TGTGCCAGCAGGGGACAGGGGGCCGGGAACACTGAAGCTTTCTTT.

The rearrangement links TRBV19 to TRBJ1-3; D is unresolved. The CDR3 extends over 16 amino acids. The germline V and J ends were trimmed by 3 bases and 0 bases, with 12 bases remaining between them. CDR1 and CDR2 (germline): LNHDA, SQIVND (reference sequence). CDR3 amino acids: CASSITPGNSGNTIYF. DNA of the CDR3: TGTGCCAGTAGTATTACTCCGGGGAACTCTGGAAACACCATATATTTT. Full variable domain (outside the CDR3, taken from reference TRBV19 and TRBJ1-3): DGGITQSPKYLFRKEGQNVTLSCEQNLNHDAMYWYRQDPGQGLRLIYYSQIVNDFQKGDIAEGYSVSREKKESFPLTVTSAQKNPTAFYLCASSITPGNSGNTIYFGEGSWLTVV.

The chain uses TRBV24-1 and TRBJ2-1, with 9 positions matching TRBD1. CDR1 is KGHDR, CDR2 SFDVKD, per germline. This CDR3 is 17 amino acids long. J was trimmed by 4 bases and V by 0 bases; bases with no gene match: 6. For the CDR3, the DNA is TGTGCCACCAGTGATTTGCGGAAAGGGACAGGGTACAATGAGCAGTTCTTC. Residues: CATSDLRKGTGYNEQFF.

CDR3: CASSIRRGTTYEQYF. The CDR3 DNA reads as TGTGCCAGTAGTATAAGGCGGGGGACGACCTACGAGCAGTACTTC. The chain joins TRBV19 to TRBJ2-7; 7 bases are a match to TRBD2. V shed 2 bases and J 2 bases; nucleotides not matched to a gene: 6. Looked up from germline, CDR1 is LNHDA and CDR2 is SQIVND (reference sequence). This CDR3 spans 15 amino acids.

The gene calls are TRBV18 and TRBJ2-3; 7 nucleotides line up with TRBD1. Germline CDR1 is KGHSH and CDR2 is LQKENI. This CDR3 contains 15 residues. V was pared by 2 bases and J by 1 base, with 3 bases of the junction left unmatched. The CDR3 DNA follows: TGTGCCAGCTCACCAACGAGGGGGCGCACAGATACGCAGTATTTT. Amino acid sequence: CASSPTRGRTDTQYF.

This clone was seen a handful of times. This chain connects TRBV3-1 (or the pseudogene TRBV3-2) to TRBJ2-5; 15 nucleotides align to TRBD2. CDR1 and CDR2 (germline): LGHDT, YNNKEL (reference sequence). V shed 5 bases, J shed 5 bases, and the junction held 6 bases outside the gene matches. CDR3 length: 16 amino acids. The CDR3 reads CASSRTSGGARETQYF. Written as DNA, the CDR3 is TGTGCCAGCAGCAGGACTAGCGGGGGGGCCAGGGAGACCCAGTACTTC.

This chain links TRBV2 with TRBJ2-1; possible D gene TRBD1, 5 bases. V lost 0 bases to trimming and J lost 9 bases, with 12 bases between them. Germline assignment: CDR1 SNHLY and CDR2 FYNNEI. The CDR3 length is 14 residues. The CDR3 DNA reads TGTGCCAGCAGTGAAGCTACCAGCCAGGGTGAGCAGTTCTTC. This sequence encodes CASSEATSQGEQFF.

The chain combines TRBV4-2 with TRBJ2-3, with D unclear. Germline V gene lookup returns CDR1 LGHNA and CDR2 YNFKEQ. CDR3 size: 11 residues. V lost 0 bases to trimming and J lost 8 bases, with 3 bases between them. In nucleotides, the CDR3 is TGTGCCAGCAGCCAAGATATTACGCAGTATTTT. This translates into CASSQDITQYF.

The chain uses TRBV28 and TRBJ1-2; D not certain. V was trimmed by 1 base and J by 4 bases, leaving 7 bases between them. This CDR3 is built from 13 residues. The germline gives CDR1 MDHEN, CDR2 SYDVKM. The CDR3 protein is CASSLYLLYGYTF. Written as DNA, the CDR3 is TGTGCCAGCAGTTTATATCTTCTCTATGGCTACACCTTC.

This chain links TRBV6-4 with TRBJ1-1; no clear D gene. CDR1 and CDR2 from the germline V gene are MRHNA and SNTAGT. The CDR3 contains 13 residues. Trimming took 5 bases from V and 1 from J, leaving 8 bases between them. CDR3 nucleotides: TGTGCCAGCAGTAAATCAGAGAACACTGAAGCTTTCTTT. It is translated as CASSKSENTEAFF.

The gene calls are TRBV4-3 and TRBJ1-2; D possibly corresponds to TRBD1 (6 bases). Trimming stripped 1 base from V and 3 bases from J, with 18 bases between. CDR3 length: 17 amino acids. Germline V CDR1 and CDR2: LGHNA, YSLEER. The CDR3 sequence: CASSQGLGISGDYGYTF. The CDR3 region has the DNA TGCGCCAGCAGCCAAGGATTGGGGATCTCAGGGGACTATGGCTACACCTTC.

The chain employs TRBV30 and TRBJ1-2, with D unclear. Trimming removed 6 bases from V and 5 bases from J, with 22 bases in between. CDR1 GTSNPN and CDR2 SVGIG come from the germline V gene (reference sequence). The CDR3 is made up of 15 amino acids. The CDR3 sequence is CACEGGQAVEYGYTF. CDR3 bases: TGTGCCTGCGAGGGAGGCCAAGCCGTAGAATATGGCTACACCTTC.

The rearrangement joins TRBV6-6 to TRBJ2-7; TRBD2 matches at 9 bases. Per the germline V gene, CDR1 is MNHNY and CDR2 is SVGAGI (reference sequence). CDR3 length equals 14 residues. Losses at the gene ends were 2 bases for V and 3 bases for J; bases not matched to a gene: 2. This chain's CDR3 is CASSYRLAVYEQYF. The CDR3 DNA reads as TGTGCCAGCAGTTACCGACTAGCGGTCTACGAGCAGTACTTC.

This rearrangement joins TRBV5-4 to TRBJ2-7; TRBD2 might be the D (6 bases). Germline CDR1 reads SGHNT; CDR2 reads YYREEE (reference sequence). This CDR3 comprises 15 residues. The V and J ends lost 2 bases and 2 bases respectively, with 14 bases between them. CDR3 DNA: TGTGCCAGCAGCTTAGCAGGGAGGAACCCCTACGAGCAGTACTTC. Translation gives CASSLAGRNPYEQYF.